The 21 T cell receptor beta chains given below trace back to one sample, sequenced in a study of shared clonotypes between healthy human individuals. The method was immunoSEQ multiplex PCR; TCRdb's version includes in-frame clones alone and lacks a portion of them. The sample lists 190,000 or so clones; roughly 93% were seen once. Sequenced sample: naive CD4+ T cells sorted from blood. As to subset: CD45RA+ positively selected. The source is a woman in her 30s in good health.

The rearrangement uses TRBV18 and TRBJ1-1; possible D gene TRBD1, 5 bases. CDR1 KGHSH and CDR2 LQKENI come from the germline V gene. Trimming took off 3 bases at V and 1 base at J, with 9 bases between the two ends. The CDR3 length is 14 residues. The CDR3 bases are TGTGCCAGCTCACCCGAGACAGCGAACACTGAAGCTTTCTTT. Protein product: CASSPETANTEAFF.

As for this clone: The sample carries other DNA sequences with the same CDR3. The chain carries TRBV28 and TRBJ2-7, with TRBD1 matching over 10 bases. This CDR3 has 14 amino acids. V lost 6 bases to trimming and J lost 4 bases; unmatched junction nucleotides: 6. In germline, CDR1 is MDHEN, CDR2 SYDVKM. CDR3 in DNA: TGTGCCAGCAGAGGACAGGGGGACTCTTACGAGCAGTACTTC. Translating gives CASRGQGDSYEQYF.

The rearrangement uses TRBV10-3 and TRBJ2-7, with 9 bases aligning to TRBD1. CDR3 length: 15 residues. Germline assignment: CDR1 ENHRY and CDR2 SYGVKD. V was clipped by 2 bases and J by 6 bases; unmatched bases: 8. CDR3 nucleotide sequence: TGTGCCATCAGTGAGACGGACAGGGGACCTCCCGAGCAGTACTTC. Its protein is CAISETDRGPPEQYF.

This clone was detected only once. The chain recombines TRBV5-1 with TRBJ2-2, with D possibly TRBD1 on 5 matching bases. Per germline, CDR1 SGHRS and CDR2 YFSETQ. Trimming removed 4 bases from V and 6 bases from J, with 16 bases in between. The CDR3 length is 15 residues. This CDR3 is CASSSSQGNAGELFF. The DNA of the CDR3 is TGCGCCAGCAGCAGCTCCCAGGGTAACGCCGGGGAGCTGTTTTTT.

This clone has a handful of counts. V and J are TRBV28 and TRBJ2-7, with 8 nucleotides matching TRBD1. V lost 2 bases and J lost 4; bases outside the gene matches: 4. The CDR3 is 14 amino acids. Germline CDR1 MDHEN, CDR2 SYDVKM. CDR3 region: CASSLSRGPYEQYF. CDR3 bases: TGTGCCAGCAGTTTAAGCAGGGGGCCATACGAGCAGTACTTC.

The gene calls are TRBV5-1 and TRBJ2-2, with 7 bases matching TRBD2. J was trimmed by 4 bases and V by 0 bases; bases with no gene match: 3. In germline, CDR1 is SGHRS, CDR2 YFSETQ. The CDR3 has 15 residues. CDR3 DNA sequence: TGCGCCAGCAGCTTGGAGAGCGGGGTCACCGGGGAGCTGTTTTTT. Protein product: CASSLESGVTGELFF.

This chain joins TRBV10-2 and TRBJ1-5; 7 bases agree with TRBD1. The CDR3 runs 12 residues. V gave up 6 bases and J gave up 8 bases; unmatched junction bases: 4. CDR1 WSHSY and CDR2 SAAADI come from the germline V gene. The CDR3 region has the DNA TGCGCCAGCAGGGACAGGATGGAGCCCCAGCATTTT. Translating it yields CASRDRMEPQHF.

The chain joins TRBV18 to TRBJ2-7, with 12 bases aligning to TRBD2. Germline CDR1 and CDR2: KGHSH and LQKENI. With 0 bases clipped from V and 3 bases from J, the junction kept 12 bases outside the gene matches. This CDR3 region has 19 residues. The CDR3 sequence: CASSPPFGLAGGPNYEQYF. The CDR3 DNA follows: TGTGCCAGCTCACCACCGTTCGGGCTAGCGGGAGGGCCAAACTACGAGCAGTACTTC.

The chain uses TRBV6-6 and TRBJ2-7; D is possibly TRBD2 (6 bases). V was cut by 8 bases and J by 3 bases, with 17 bases left in between. The CDR3 is made up of 14 amino acids. The germline CDR1 and CDR2 sequences are MNHNY and SVGAGI (reference sequence). The CDR3: CASRGARDYYEQYF. CDR3 bases: TGTGCCAGCCGCGGCGCGCGGGATTACTACGAGCAGTACTTC.

The V and J genes are TRBV28 and TRBJ2-1, with 9 bases that match TRBD2. Looked up from germline, CDR1 is MDHEN and CDR2 is SYDVKM. This CDR3 has 15 residues. J was trimmed by 4 bases and V by 4 bases; bases with no gene match: 5. The CDR3 nucleotides read TGTGCCAGCAGTTCAACGGGACTAGCATACAATGAGCAGTTCTTC. Translated, it gives CASSSTGLAYNEQFF.

This clone was seen just once. The chain employs TRBV7-2 and TRBJ2-1, with 10 bases identical to TRBD2. Germline-derived CDR1 and CDR2 are SGHTA and FQGNSA. With V trimmed by 5 bases and J by 6 bases, 13 bases remained unmatched. The CDR3 spans 17 residues. The CDR3: CASSGPPGLARGNEQFF. The CDR3 DNA sequence: TGTGCCAGCAGCGGCCCCCCGGGACTAGCGAGGGGCAATGAGCAGTTCTTC. The full variable domain, completed using reference TRBV7-2 and TRBJ2-1, is GAGVSQSPSNKVTEKGKDVELRCDPISGHTALYWYRQSLGQGLEFLIYFQGNSAPDKSGLPSDRFSAERTGGSVSTLTIQRTQQEDSAVYLCASSGPPGLARGNEQFFGPGTRLTVL.

The J gene is TRBJ1-1, the V gene TRBV18, with 7 bases fitting TRBD1. Germline V CDR1 and CDR2: KGHSH, LQKENI. This CDR3 is 14 amino acids long. Unmatched junction bases numbered 6, after V lost 4 bases and J lost 4 bases. This CDR3 is CASSRTGAGTEAFF. CDR3 coding DNA: TGTGCCAGCTCACGAACAGGGGCAGGCACTGAAGCTTTCTTT.

This clone was observed a single time. In nucleotides, the CDR3 is TGTGCCAGCAGCTTGGCGCGGGGAACCTACGAGCAGTACTTC. Protein: CASSLARGTYEQYF. The J gene is TRBJ2-7, the V gene TRBV5-4, with D perhaps matching TRBD2 (6 bases). The germline V gene has CDR1 SGHNT and CDR2 YYREEE (reference sequence). Between the trimmed V and J ends, which lost 0 bases and 2 bases, there was a span of 9 bases. The CDR3 covers 14 residues. The full variable domain, its missing parts supplied by reference TRBV5-4 and TRBJ2-7, is ETGVTQSPTHLIKTRGQQVTLRCSSQSGHNTVSWYQQALGQGPQFIFQYYREEENGRGNFPPRFSGLQFPNYSSELNVNALELDDSALYLCASSLARGTYEQYFGPGTRLTVT.

In DNA form, the CDR3 reads TGTGCCAGCAGTCCCTCCCCTCCCGGGACCGAGCAGTACTTC. Translation gives CASSPSPPGTEQYF. The chain recombines TRBV6-5 with TRBJ2-7; D is possibly TRBD1 or TRBD2 (5 bases each). The CDR3 runs 14 residues. Between the trimmed V and J ends, which lost 5 bases and 6 bases, there was a span of 17 bases. Germline loops: CDR1 MNHEY, CDR2 SVGAGI.

The chain links TRBV28 to TRBJ1-1; a possible D gene is TRBD1 (6 bases). The germline CDR1 and CDR2 sequences are MDHEN and SYDVKM. Trimming cost V 10 bases and J 1 base, with 13 bases left between them. The length of the CDR3 is 13 residues. Here the CDR3 reads CAITQGSNTEAFF. In DNA, the CDR3 is TGTGCCATCACACAGGGATCGAACACTGAAGCTTTCTTT.

This chain uses TRBV19 with TRBJ1-5; possibly TRBD1 for D (6 bases). This CDR3 comprises 19 residues. V was trimmed by 9 bases and J by 5 bases, leaving 32 bases between them. Germline CDR1 LNHDA, CDR2 SQIVND (reference sequence). The DNA of the CDR3 is TGTGCCAGACAAGAGGGACCGGGACACCTCCTCGAATACTATCAGCCCCAGCATTTT. Translated, it gives CARQEGPGHLLEYYQPQHF.

This sequence joins TRBV19 and TRBJ1-2, with no clear D. Germline V lookup: CDR1 LNHDA, CDR2 SQIVND (reference sequence). The CDR3 covers 15 residues. V lost 6 bases, J lost 4 bases, and 18 bases lay in between. The chain's CDR3 is CASRPRGGFSYGYTF. In DNA form, the CDR3 reads TGTGCCAGTAGACCCCGCGGCGGCTTCAGCTATGGCTACACCTTC.

The chain carries TRBV6-5 and TRBJ1-1; 7 bases map to TRBD1. CDR1 is MNHEY, CDR2 SVGAGI, per germline. The CDR3 is 15 residues long. Losses at the gene ends were 6 bases for V and 5 bases for J; bases not matched to a gene: 12. The CDR3: CASRATRQGQTEAFF. CDR3 in DNA: TGTGCCAGCAGGGCCACGAGACAGGGCCAAACTGAAGCTTTCTTT.

The chain has TRBV11-3 and TRBJ2-1; a weak D match, TRBD1 (5 bases). The CDR3 consists of 12 residues. Germline values: CDR1 SGHNT, CDR2 YENEEA. V was pared by 6 bases and J by 10 bases, with 13 bases between. In DNA form, the CDR3 reads TGTGCCAGCAGGGCCGACTGGGGCGAGCAGTTCTTC. Translated, it gives CASRADWGEQFF.

The chain combines TRBV5-1 with TRBJ2-7, with D unresolved. Germline CDR1 is SGHRS and CDR2 is YFSETQ. V was cut by 1 base and J by 0 bases, with 8 bases left in between. The CDR3 consists of 14 residues. The CDR3: CASSLYRPSYEQYF. The CDR3 nucleotides are TGCGCCAGCAGCTTGTACAGACCCTCCTACGAGCAGTACTTC.

This chain links TRBV5-1 with TRBJ2-3, with 9 bases matching TRBD1. After removal of 9 bases from V and 2 bases from J, the junction contained 7 bases not matched to a gene. CDR1 is SGHRS, CDR2 YFSETQ, per germline. The CDR3 loop spans 14 amino acids. CDR3 bases: TGCGCCACCCGGACAGGGGAGACCACAGATACGCAGTATTTT. Its protein product is CATRTGETTDTQYF.